This passage covers 21 T cell receptor beta chains from one sample sequenced in a study of CD8 T cells in Susac syndrome. A quantity of about 0.45 to 1 ug RNA underwent reverse transcription using random hexamers. One entry per CDR3 protein, called by TCRdb with MiXCR from the immunoSEQ multiplex PCR reads. The profile shows around 280,000 distinct CDR3 sequences, under 95% of them singletons. The material sequenced was CD4+ T cells from PBMCs. All receptors derive from a human donor with multiple sclerosis.

This clonotype was detected only a few times. The junction departs from the called germline gene at one end, perhaps through a read error. This chain links TRBV20-1 with TRBJ2-7; the D is unclear. The CDR3 extends over 10 amino acids. Germline lookup yields CDR1 DFQATT and CDR2 SNEGSKA (reference sequence). The CDR3 spells CSAGDYEQYF. CDR3 DNA sequence: TGCAGTGCTGGAGACTACGAGCAGTACTTC.

V is TRBV7-9 and J is TRBJ1-2; D is possibly TRBD1 (6 bases). V shed 8 bases and J shed 4 bases, with 14 bases lying between them. There are 13 residues in the CDR3. Germline V CDR1 and CDR2: SEHNR, FQNEAQ (reference sequence). The CDR3 bases are TGTGCCAGCGGCCCACAGGGCGGCTATGGCTACACCTTC. Translating gives CASGPQGGYGYTF.

This chain connects TRBV7-2 to TRBJ2-7, with TRBD2 identical over 13 bases. Germline CDR1 and CDR2: SGHTA and FQGNSA. Trimming removed 4 bases from V and 5 bases from J; junction bases left unmatched: 8. The CDR3 length is 16 residues. Written as DNA, the CDR3 is TGTGCCAGCAGCTCCCGGACTAGCGGGAGTTCCCACGAGCAGTACTTC. Translating it yields CASSSRTSGSSHEQYF.

This rearrangement joins TRBV12-3 or TRBV12-4 to TRBJ2-2, with 7 nucleotides matching TRBD2. Trimming took 5 bases from V and 4 from J; bases not matched to a gene: 4. This CDR3 spans 14 amino acids. The CDR3 nucleotides are TGTGCCAGCAGTCGAGGCGGGAGCACCGGGGAGCTGTTTTTT. This translates into CASSRGGSTGELFF.

V usage is TRBV20-1 and J usage is TRBJ2-5; D is perhaps TRBD1 (7 bases). Germline V lookup: CDR1 DFQATT, CDR2 SNEGSKA (reference sequence). The CDR3 is made up of 16 amino acids. V was clipped by 2 bases and J by 1 base, with 17 bases between them. CDR3: CSARRATGRIQETQYF. DNA of the CDR3: TGCAGTGCTAGACGGGCGACAGGGAGGATCCAAGAGACCCAGTACTTC.

Concerning this clonotype itself: Germline is not matched at one junction end, which may reflect a read error. The chain employs TRBV6-1 and TRBJ1-2; possible D gene TRBD1, 6 bases. This CDR3 contains 14 residues. Germline CDR1 MNHNS, CDR2 SASEGT. The CDR3 region is CAGRPSGGNYGYTF. CDR3 DNA sequence: TGTGCCGGCAGACCTTCCGGGGGCAACTATGGCTACACCTTC.

V usage is TRBV6-1 and J usage is TRBJ2-1; no definite D call. Trimming took 5 bases from V and 9 from J, leaving 11 bases between them. CDR3 size: 12 residues. The V gene's germline CDR1 is MNHNS and CDR2 SASEGT. Here the CDR3 reads CASSTQISEQFF. For the CDR3, the DNA is TGTGCCAGCAGTACCCAGATAAGTGAGCAGTTCTTC.

The V and J genes are TRBV20-1 and TRBJ2-1; 8 nucleotides align to TRBD2. The trim removed 5 bases at V and 9 bases at J, leaving 12 bases unmatched. There are 14 residues in the CDR3. Germline CDR1 and CDR2: DFQATT and SNEGSKA (reference sequence). CDR3 nucleotides: TGCAGTGCTCCGGGGGGGACTGGCGGCGGTGAGCAGTTCTTC. It yields the protein CSAPGGTGGGEQFF.

CDR3 nucleotide sequence: TGTGCCAGCAGTCCTTCGCAGGTCAATGGCTACACCTTC. Translating it yields CASSPSQVNGYTF. The V and J genes are TRBV6-6 and TRBJ1-2, with no clear D. CDR3 length equals 13 residues. Trimming shortened V by 5 bases and J by 6 bases, and 13 bases separated the two germline ends. Germline V gene sequence: CDR1 MNHNY, CDR2 SVGAGI (reference sequence).

This sequence joins TRBV25-1 and TRBJ2-5, with D tentatively TRBD2 (5 bases). V was pared by 6 bases and J by 1 base, with 12 bases between. CDR1 is MGHDK, CDR2 SYGVNS, per germline. The CDR3 is 14 residues long. The DNA of the CDR3 is TGTGCCAGCAGCAAGGACTGGGGCCAAGAGACCCAGTACTTC. It encodes CASSKDWGQETQYF.

This rearrangement joins TRBV19 to TRBJ2-1, with a weak D call TRBD2 (5 bases). Trimming took off 7 bases at V and 5 bases at J, with 15 bases between the two ends. This CDR3 contains 14 residues. CDR1 LNHDA and CDR2 SQIVND come from the germline V gene (reference sequence). For the CDR3, the DNA is TGTGCCAGTACCAACGGGATCGGGGACAATGAGCAGTTCTTC. Translated: CASTNGIGDNEQFF.

This clonotype was seen only once. The J gene is TRBJ2-3, the V gene TRBV5-1; 7 bases line up with TRBD1. V lost 5 bases, J lost 3 bases, and 3 bases stayed unmatched. This CDR3 region has 13 residues. Germline V lookup: CDR1 SGHRS, CDR2 YFSETQ. In nucleotides, the CDR3 is TGCGCCAGCAGAGGGACAGCTACAGATACGCAGTATTTT. As protein: CASRGTATDTQYF. Filled out from reference TRBV5-1 and TRBJ2-3, the complete variable domain reads KAGVTQTPRYLIKTRGQQVTLSCSPISGHRSVSWYQQTPGQGLQFLFEYFSETQRNKGNFPGRFSGRQFSNSRSEMNVSTLELGDSALYLCASRGTATDTQYFGPGTRLTVL.

The genes are TRBV9 and TRBJ2-1; D is ambiguous. The germline V gene encodes CDR1 SGDLS and CDR2 YYNGEE. The CDR3 is 15 residues long. Trimming stripped 4 bases from V and 0 bases from J, with 11 bases between. The CDR3 nucleotides read TGTGCCAGCAGCCCCCACAGCAGCTCCTACAATGAGCAGTTCTTC. Amino acid sequence: CASSPHSSSYNEQFF.

This chain connects TRBV5-1 to TRBJ1-2; D ambiguous. V gave up 4 bases and J gave up 7 bases, with 17 bases separating them. The CDR3 length is 14 residues. Germline V CDR1 and CDR2: SGHRS, YFSETQ. The CDR3 DNA is TGCGCCAGCAGCGTCGGTAGGGAGCGGAGTGGCTACACCTTC. Translated, it gives CASSVGRERSGYTF.

The V and J genes are TRBV11-1 and TRBJ1-1; 7 nucleotides line up with TRBD1. Trimming removed 5 bases from V and 4 bases from J; junction bases left unmatched: 7. This CDR3 contains 14 residues. Germline loops: CDR1 SGHAT, CDR2 FQDESV (reference sequence). Here the CDR3 reads CASSRQGGSTEAFF. As DNA, the CDR3 is TGTGCCAGCAGCCGACAGGGAGGTTCCACTGAAGCTTTCTTT.

The chain links TRBV12-3 or TRBV12-4 to TRBJ2-3; 7 nucleotides match TRBD1. V gave up 5 bases and J gave up 1 base; unmatched junction bases: 6. The CDR3 is 15 amino acids. CDR3 amino acids: CASSTRDSRTDTQYF. CDR3 nucleotides: TGTGCCAGCAGTACCCGGGACAGTCGCACAGATACGCAGTATTTT.

The chain uses TRBV4-1 and TRBJ2-1, with TRBD2 matching 8 bases. J gave up 4 bases and V 4 bases, and 15 bases lay outside the gene matches. Germline V gene lookup returns CDR1 MGHRA and CDR2 YSYEKL. This CDR3 is 18 amino acids long. For the CDR3, the DNA is TGCGCCAGCAGCCGTACCCTAGCGGGCCTAGGGTCTTACAATGAGCAGTTCTTC. It codes for CASSRTLAGLGSYNEQFF.

The rearrangement links TRBV7-2 to TRBJ1-1; maybe TRBD1 (6 bases). The CDR3 runs 15 residues. Germline V gives CDR1 SGHTA, CDR2 FQGNSA. V dropped 0 bases and J dropped 11 bases, with 19 bases sitting between them. CDR3 in amino acids: CASSLAVIRERGAFF. The CDR3 DNA follows: TGTGCCAGCAGCTTAGCGGTCATTCGGGAGAGGGGGGCTTTCTTT.

The chain joins TRBV6-1 to TRBJ1-3; D is uncertain. V lost 7 bases and J lost 6, with 13 bases in between. Germline-derived CDR1 and CDR2 are MNHNS and SASEGT. CDR3 size: 13 residues. The CDR3: CASTGSAENTIYF. CDR3 bases: TGTGCCAGCACCGGATCCGCGGAAAACACCATATATTTT.

This clonotype turned up a few times. This sequence joins TRBV30 and TRBJ1-1; D uncertain. Germline CDR1 reads GTSNPN; CDR2 reads SVGIG (reference sequence). V gave up 2 bases and J gave up 6 bases, with 10 bases separating them. The length of the CDR3 is 12 residues. The CDR3 reads CAWSTVNSEAFF. The CDR3 coding sequence is TGTGCCTGGAGTACGGTAAATTCTGAAGCTTTCTTT. Full variable domain (missing parts from reference TRBV30 and TRBJ1-1): SQTIHQWPATLVQPVGSPLSLECTVEGTSNPNLYWYRQAAGRGLQLLFYSVGIGQISSEVPQNLSASRPQDRQFILSSKKLLLSDSGFYLCAWSTVNSEAFFGQGTRLTVV.

The V and J genes are TRBV7-3 and TRBJ2-2; possibly TRBD1 or TRBD2 for D (5 bases each). The CDR3 loop spans 18 amino acids. With 1 base removed from V and 0 bases from J, the gap between germline ends came to 15 bases. CDR1 is SGHTA and CDR2 is FQGTGA in the germline V gene. CDR3 residues: CASSLNIRGEPNTGELFF. In DNA form, the CDR3 reads TGTGCCAGCAGCTTAAACATTCGGGGCGAACCGAACACCGGGGAGCTGTTTTTT.